Sequencing of this T cell receptor beta chain was carried out in a study of glioma-infiltrating T cells. As for the study in general: Samples included WHO grade II oligodendrogliomas or astrocytomas and initial-diagnosis grade IV glioblastomas. Sequencing aimed for about 4.5- to 11-fold coverage of about a million peripheral T cells. Study findings and constraints: Gliomas, especially low-grade, showed above-expected tissue-blood divergence; non-neoplastic patients showed below.

Using RNA template, CDR3s of TCR alpha and beta were amplified with iRepertoire arm-PCR. TCRdb reanalysed the multiplex PCR reads using MiXCR and keeps one entry per CDR3 protein. The data show 300,000 to 450,000 distinct CDR3 sequences, 41% seen once. Regarding this clonotype: Its target is not known.

Germline trimming cut 2 bases from V and 4 bases from J; bases unmatched to any gene: 3. The germline V gene encodes CDR1 SGHVS and CDR2 FNYEAQ. The length of the CDR3 is 15 residues. This sequence was found in a human donor with low-grade glioma or glioblastoma, undergoing nonglioma brain surgery, or in good health (not recorded which). This chain joins TRBV7-6 and TRBJ2-1, with 9 nucleotides matching TRBD2. The sample was glioma tissue, nonneoplastic brain tissue, or PBMCs (not recorded which). The CDR3 reads CASSLMGLAYNEQFF. The CDR3 DNA sequence: TGTGCCAGCAGCTTAATGGGACTAGCTTACAATGAGCAGTTCTTC. Together with reference TRBV7-6 and TRBJ2-1, the CDR3 gives the full variable domain: GAGVSQSPRYKVTKRGQDVALRCDPISGHVSLYWYRQALGQGPEFLTYFNYEAQQDKSGLPNDRFSAERPEGSISTLTIQRTEQRDSAMYRCASSLMGLAYNEQFFGPGTRLTVL.